This section outlines one T cell receptor beta chain sequence together with its context. This sample is part of a study of blood T cell repertoires in COVID-19. Whole-study context: Nucleic acid was either cDNA or gDNA, and it came from T cells, B-cell-depleted T cells, or PBMCs.

The CDR3 has 16 residues. Trimming took 3 bases from V and 7 from J, leaving 19 bases between them. Germline values: CDR1 LNHDA, CDR2 SQIVND (reference sequence). The assay was immunoSEQ multiplex PCR, and TCRdb's table has in-frame clones only and misses some. The sample contains more than 95,000 clones, around 76% of which appear only once. The receptor was isolated from a woman in her 70s with acute or convalescent COVID-19. The material sequenced was peripheral blood. This chain uses TRBV19 with TRBJ1-3; tentatively, D is TRBD1 (6 bases). CDR3 protein: CASSIGTPWHANTIYF. DNA of the CDR3: TGTGCCAGTAGTATCGGGACACCATGGCATGCGAACACCATATATTTT.